This TCR beta chain is from a study of CD8+ T cells in alopecia areata. The overall study: Patients in the treated group were given tofacitinib by mouth, 5 to 10 mg twice a day. General study points: Affected scalp, especially in alopecia totalis/universalis, had a higher clonality than normal scalp did.

After isolation, RNA underwent reverse transcription to generate cDNA as the sequencing template. Profiled with immunoSEQ multiplex PCR; TCRdb holds only in-frame clones, not every one. The table shows under 250,000 clones, with 50% to 60% occurring only once. In alopecia areata patients, both lesional scalp punch biopsies and peripheral blood were collected. PBMCs served as the source from which CD4+ and CD8+ T cells were sorted. This clone occurred a few times. Its target is unknown. The receptor's source is a human donor with alopecia areata. Sequenced material: CD4+ T cells sorted from blood, taken at week 0.

The CDR3, as DNA: TGTGCCTGGAGTCGACAGTACTCTGGAAACACCATATATTTT. It specifies CAWSRQYSGNTIYF. The V call is TRBV30, the J call TRBJ1-3; D is perhaps TRBD1 (5 bases). The CDR3 has 14 residues. CDR1 is GTSNPN, CDR2 SVGIG, per germline (reference sequence). V was cut by 2 bases and J by 0 bases, with 8 bases left in between.